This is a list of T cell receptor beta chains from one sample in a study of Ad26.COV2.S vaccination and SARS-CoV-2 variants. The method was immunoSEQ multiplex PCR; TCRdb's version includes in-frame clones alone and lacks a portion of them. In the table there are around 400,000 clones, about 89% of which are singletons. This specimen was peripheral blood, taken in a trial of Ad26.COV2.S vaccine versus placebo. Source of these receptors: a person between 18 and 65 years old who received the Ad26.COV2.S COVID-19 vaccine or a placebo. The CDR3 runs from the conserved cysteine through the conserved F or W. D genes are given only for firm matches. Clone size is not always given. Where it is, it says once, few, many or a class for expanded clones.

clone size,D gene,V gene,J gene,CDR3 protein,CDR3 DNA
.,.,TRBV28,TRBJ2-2,CASSFRAAGELFF,TGTGCCAGCAGTTTCAGGGCCGCCGGGGAGCTGTTTTTT
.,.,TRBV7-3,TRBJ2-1,CASSLRWEDEDEQFF,TGTGCCAGCAGCTTAAGGTGGGAAGACGAGGATGAGCAGTTCTTC
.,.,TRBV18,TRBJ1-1,CASSSDRNTEAFF,TGTGCCAGCTCATCCGACAGGAACACTGAAGCTTTCTTT
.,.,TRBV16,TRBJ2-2,CASSHSGLNTGELFF,TGTGCCAGCAGCCACTCGGGACTTAACACCGGGGAGCTGTTTTTT
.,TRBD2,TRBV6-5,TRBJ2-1,CASSRAGASYNEQFF,TGTGCCAGCAGTCGAGCGGGAGCCTCCTACAATGAGCAGTTCTTC
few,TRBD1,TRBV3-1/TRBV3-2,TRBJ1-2,CASSPGQEYGYTF,TGTGCCAGCAGCCCCGGACAGGAATATGGCTACACCTTC
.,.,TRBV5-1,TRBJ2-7,CASSRFGGSDEQYF,TGCGCCAGCAGCCGGTTTGGGGGCTCCGACGAGCAGTACTTC
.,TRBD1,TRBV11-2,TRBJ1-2,CASSQNRGLGYGYTF,TGTGCCAGCAGTCAAAACAGGGGGCTAGGCTATGGCTACACCTTC
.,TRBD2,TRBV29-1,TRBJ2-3,CSVSGSSDTQYF,TGCAGCGTTAGCGGGAGTTCAGATACGCAGTATTTT
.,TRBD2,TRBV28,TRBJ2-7,CASSPWTSGVYEQYF,TGTGCCAGCAGTCCCTGGACTAGCGGTGTCTACGAGCAGTACTTC
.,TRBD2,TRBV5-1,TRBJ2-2,CASSLAVRDYFTGELFF,TGCGCCAGCAGCTTGGCCGTCCGGGACTACTTCACCGGGGAGCTGTTTTTT
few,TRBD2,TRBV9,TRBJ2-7,CASSVAASGSYEQYF,TGTGCCAGCAGCGTAGCGGCTAGCGGGTCCTACGAGCAGTACTTC
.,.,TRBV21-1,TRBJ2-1,CASRWTSGRRLTYNEQFF,TGTGCCAGCAGATGGACTAGCGGGAGACGTCTCACCTACAATGAGCAGTTCTTC
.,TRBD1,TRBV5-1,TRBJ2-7,CASSFNRGQGYEQYF,TGCGCCAGCAGCTTTAATAGGGGACAGGGGTACGAGCAGTACTTC
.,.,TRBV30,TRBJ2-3,CAWSPTAVSTDTQYF,TGTGCCTGGAGTCCTACCGCCGTTAGCACAGATACGCAGTATTTT
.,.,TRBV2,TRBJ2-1,CASRVGGFGEQFF,TGTGCCAGCAGGGTGGGCGGGTTTGGTGAGCAGTTCTTC
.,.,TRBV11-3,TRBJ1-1,CASSLGSSGGTEAFF,TGTGCCAGCAGCTTAGGGTCAAGCGGTGGCACTGAAGCTTTCTTT
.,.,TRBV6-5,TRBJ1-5,CASSLTGNQPQHF,TGTGCCAGCAGCCTGACAGGCAATCAGCCCCAGCATTTT
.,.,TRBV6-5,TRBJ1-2,CATSKSQGNYHGYTF,TGTGCCACGTCTAAATCCCAGGGTAATTATCATGGCTACACCTTC
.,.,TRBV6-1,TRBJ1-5,CASSEVFVGRAGGNQPQHF,TGTGCCAGCAGTGAAGTGTTCGTGGGACGGGCGGGCGGCAATCAGCCCCAGCATTTT
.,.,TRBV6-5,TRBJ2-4,CASSYSWNNKNIQYF,TGTGCCAGCAGTTACTCTTGGAATAACAAAAACATTCAGTACTTC
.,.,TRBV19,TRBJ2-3,CASSIEGTTDTQYF,TGTGCCAGTAGTATTGAGGGGACAACAGATACGCAGTATTTT
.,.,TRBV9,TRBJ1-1,CASSPGLTVNTEAFF,TGTGCCAGCAGCCCCGGCCTTACAGTGAACACTGAAGCTTTCTTT
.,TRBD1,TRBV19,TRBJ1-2,CASKTGEGYTF,TGTGCCAGCAAGACAGGGGAAGGCTACACCTTC
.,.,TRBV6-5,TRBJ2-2,CASTARGGELFF,TGTGCCAGCACGGCGAGGGGCGGGGAGCTGTTTTTT
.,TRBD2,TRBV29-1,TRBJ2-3,CSVVVAGGGDTQYF,TGCAGCGTTGTCGTAGCGGGGGGTGGAGATACGCAGTATTTT
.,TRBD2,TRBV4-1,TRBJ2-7,CASSHRPSAGGSYEQYF,TGCGCCAGCAGCCACCGCCCCTCAGCGGGAGGCTCCTACGAGCAGTACTTC
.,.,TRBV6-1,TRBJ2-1,CASSEIGIPLYNEQFF,TGTGCCAGCAGTGAGATCGGGATTCCCTTATACAATGAGCAGTTCTTC
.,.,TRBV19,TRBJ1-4,CASSNLRRSNEKLFF,TGTGCCAGTAGTAATCTCCGGCGGAGTAATGAAAAACTGTTTTTT
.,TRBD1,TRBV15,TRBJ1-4,CATRNSGQGKTNEKLFF,TGTGCCACCAGGAATTCGGGACAGGGGAAGACTAATGAAAAACTGTTTTTT
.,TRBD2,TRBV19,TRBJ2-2,CASSDLAGGPGELFF,TGTGCCAGTAGCGACCTAGCGGGAGGGCCCGGGGAGCTGTTTTTT
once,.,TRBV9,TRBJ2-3,CASTPLTDTQYF,TGTGCCAGCACCCCTCTCACAGATACGCAGTATTTT
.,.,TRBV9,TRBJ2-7,CASSVGADQFYEQYF,TGTGCCAGCAGCGTAGGAGCGGACCAGTTTTACGAGCAGTACTTC
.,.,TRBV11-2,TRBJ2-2,CASSLGIGELFF,TGTGCCAGCAGCTTAGGGATAGGGGAGCTGTTTTTT
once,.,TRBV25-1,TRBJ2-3,CASSELRQPFTDTQYF,TGTGCCAGCAGTGAATTGCGACAGCCCTTCACAGATACGCAGTATTTT
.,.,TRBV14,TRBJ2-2,CASSQVRLARGTGELFF,TGTGCCAGCAGCCAAGTAAGGCTAGCGAGGGGCACCGGGGAGCTGTTTTTT
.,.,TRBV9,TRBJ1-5,CASSYSGVYNQPQHF,TGTGCCAGCAGCTACTCAGGGGTGTACAATCAGCCCCAGCATTTT
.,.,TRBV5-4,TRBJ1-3,CASSLEGSGNTIYF,TGTGCCAGCAGCTTGGAGGGGTCTGGAAACACCATATATTTT
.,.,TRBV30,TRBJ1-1,CACHEDTEAFF,TGTGCCTGCCATGAGGACACTGAAGCTTTCTTT
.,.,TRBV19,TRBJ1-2,CASGHGYTF,TGTGCCAGTGGACATGGCTACACCTTC
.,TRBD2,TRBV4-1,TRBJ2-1,CASSPIAGGPGNEQFF,TGCGCCAGCAGCCCTATAGCGGGAGGGCCTGGAAATGAGCAGTTCTTC
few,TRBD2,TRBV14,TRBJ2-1,CASHTSGRGHGEQFF,TGTGCCAGCCATACTAGCGGGAGAGGTCATGGTGAGCAGTTCTTC
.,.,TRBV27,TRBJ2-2,CASSLHGANTGELFF,TGTGCCAGCAGTTTACACGGGGCCAACACCGGGGAGCTGTTTTTT
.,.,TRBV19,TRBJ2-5,CASSDVETQYF,TGTGCCAGTAGCGACGTGGAGACCCAGTACTTC
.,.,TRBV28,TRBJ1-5,CASSLDGGDNQPQHF,TGTGCCAGCAGTCTCGACGGGGGTGACAATCAGCCCCAGCATTTT
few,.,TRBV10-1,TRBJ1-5,CASSGQYSNQPQHF,TGCGCCAGCAGTGGACAGTATAGCAATCAGCCCCAGCATTTT